The 32 T cell receptor beta chains below come from one sample, sequenced in a study of cytomegalovirus exposure and HLA in healthy donors. Clones were read by immunoSEQ multiplex PCR, and TCRdb kept only the in-frame ones, dropping some. The sample lists 200,000 or so clones; approximately 80% were seen once. Sequences were obtained from PBMCs. All receptors come from a man younger than 30 in good health and CMV-seropositive.

The V and J genes are TRBV29-1 and TRBJ2-2, with TRBD2 matching over 14 bases. The CDR3 length is 14 residues. V trimming: 7 bases; J trimming: 6 bases; junction bases outside the gene matches: 4. Germline V CDR1 and CDR2: SQVTM, ANQGSEA. The CDR3 here is CSGGGLAGAGELFF. In DNA form, the CDR3 reads TGCAGCGGGGGGGGACTAGCGGGAGCCGGGGAGCTGTTTTTT.

This sequence joins TRBV9 and TRBJ2-1; D not certain. Trimming took 1 base from V and 8 from J, leaving 4 bases between them. Germline values: CDR1 SGDLS, CDR2 YYNGEE. This CDR3 comprises 11 residues. CDR3 sequence reads: CASSVTDEQFF. The CDR3 nucleotides are TGTGCCAGCAGCGTAACAGATGAGCAGTTCTTC.

This clone came up once. This chain uses TRBV19 with TRBJ2-2; 10 nucleotides align to TRBD2. Germline CDR1 is LNHDA and CDR2 is SQIVND (reference sequence). CDR3 size: 15 residues. Unmatched junction bases numbered 7, after V lost 6 bases and J lost 6 bases. CDR3 DNA sequence: TGTGCCAGTAGGCCCCTAGCGGGAGAAGCCGGGGAGCTGTTTTTT. Encoded protein: CASRPLAGEAGELFF.

This chain uses TRBV19 with TRBJ1-5; D is unclear. V was cut by 5 bases and J by 2 bases, with 16 bases left in between. Germline loops: CDR1 LNHDA, CDR2 SQIVND (reference sequence). CDR3 length: 16 residues. CDR3 sequence: CASSAGRASGNQPQHF. The CDR3 nucleotides are TGTGCCAGTAGTGCCGGGAGAGCAAGTGGCAATCAGCCCCAGCATTTT.

This clone was counted between two and nine times. The rearrangement joins TRBV28 to TRBJ1-2, with D perhaps TRBD1 (5 bases). Looked up from germline, CDR1 is MDHEN and CDR2 is SYDVKM. The CDR3 sequence is 14 residues long. Deletions cut 6 bases from V and 7 bases from J, with 18 bases between. The CDR3 region is CASRGGRGSVGYTF. The DNA of the CDR3 is TGTGCCAGCAGGGGGGGGAGGGGTTCGGTTGGCTACACCTTC.

The chain uses TRBV7-2 and TRBJ2-1; 7 bases agree with TRBD2. Germline CDR1 SGHTA, CDR2 FQGNSA. This CDR3 comprises 14 residues. Unmatched junction bases numbered 10, after V lost 4 bases and J lost 10 bases. CDR3 residues: CASSSAGRRGEQFF. DNA of the CDR3: TGTGCCAGCAGCTCTGCCGGGAGGCGGGGAGAGCAGTTCTTC.

The chain recombines TRBV19 with TRBJ2-7; D not resolved. This CDR3 is built from 12 residues. V gave up 2 bases and J gave up 6 bases, with 8 bases separating them. Germline loops: CDR1 LNHDA, CDR2 SQIVND (reference sequence). Here the CDR3 DNA reads TGTGCCAGTAGTATAAAAGGAGCCGAGCAGTACTTC. Translation: CASSIKGAEQYF.

J is TRBJ2-1 and V is TRBV6-5; 10 bases align to TRBD2. Losses at the gene ends were 1 base for V and 5 bases for J; bases not matched to a gene: 2. Germline CDR1 MNHEY, CDR2 SVGAGI. The CDR3 extends over 15 amino acids. The CDR3 nucleotides are TGTGCCAGCAGTTACTGGACTAGCGGTAACAATGAGCAGTTCTTC. Residues: CASSYWTSGNNEQFF.

The rearrangement joins TRBV19 to TRBJ1-4; D is possibly TRBD1 (5 bases). Trimming took off 6 bases at V and 3 bases at J, with 11 bases between the two ends. CDR1 and CDR2 (germline): LNHDA, SQIVND (reference sequence). The CDR3 runs to 14 residues. CDR3 protein: CASSSGSPNEKLFF. As DNA, the CDR3 is TGTGCCAGTAGCTCAGGGTCACCTAATGAAAAACTGTTTTTT.

The genes are TRBV18 and TRBJ2-7; the D gene is possibly TRBD2 (5 bases). The CDR3 length is 12 residues. Germline V gene sequence: CDR1 KGHSH, CDR2 LQKENI. The V gene lost 3 bases and the J gene lost 7 bases, with 10 bases spanning the gap. The CDR3 protein is CASSPLPGEQYF. CDR3 DNA: TGTGCCAGCTCACCCCTACCGGGGGAGCAGTACTTC.

V gene TRBV27 combines with J gene TRBJ2-7; the match to TRBD2 covers 11 bases. The CDR3 runs 15 residues. The germline gives CDR1 MNHEY, CDR2 SMNVEV (reference sequence). V lost 5 bases and J lost 3; bases outside the gene matches: 6. CDR3 nucleotides: TGTGCCAGCAGTCCGAAACTAGCGGGAGTCTACGAGCAGTACTTC. Translation: CASSPKLAGVYEQYF.

The chain is built from TRBV6-5 and TRBJ2-2; D call uncertain. With 7 bases removed from V and 5 bases from J, the gap between germline ends came to 14 bases. Germline V gives CDR1 MNHEY, CDR2 SVGAGI. The CDR3 is 14 residues long. The CDR3 bases are TGTGCCAGCACCAGGATCATGGCGACCGGGGAGCTGTTTTTT. Translated, it gives CASTRIMATGELFF.

The CDR3, as DNA: TGTGCCTGGAGTGGCGCAGGGGGAAAGCGTGGCTACACCTTC. It encodes CAWSGAGGKRGYTF. The genes are TRBV30 and TRBJ1-2; 7 bases are shared with TRBD1. The CDR3 is made up of 14 amino acids. V was clipped by 1 base and J by 7 bases; unmatched bases: 9. CDR1 GTSNPN and CDR2 SVGIG come from the germline V gene (reference sequence).

The V call is TRBV27, the J call TRBJ2-1, with D possibly TRBD1 on 5 matching bases. This CDR3 spans 15 amino acids. The V end was cut by 5 bases, the J end by 5 bases, with 16 bases between. In germline, CDR1 is MNHEY, CDR2 SMNVEV (reference sequence). As DNA, the CDR3 is TGTGCCAGCAGTCAACCGGCGACAGTGGACAATGAGCAGTTCTTC. Translated: CASSQPATVDNEQFF.

This chain uses TRBV30 with TRBJ1-1, with 8 nucleotides matching TRBD1. Germline CDR1 and CDR2: GTSNPN and SVGIG (reference sequence). The CDR3 length is 13 residues. After removal of 2 bases from V and 5 bases from J, the junction contained 4 bases not matched to a gene. CDR3 bases: TGTGCCTGGAGTTCTGACAGGGGAACTGAAGCTTTCTTT. It specifies CAWSSDRGTEAFF.

In DNA form, the CDR3 reads TGCGCCAGCAGCTTGCGGGAGGGCCTGGGTAACATTCAGTACTTC. Translating gives CASSLREGLGNIQYF. V gene TRBV5-1 combines with J gene TRBJ2-4; TRBD2 matches at 8 bases. The CDR3 is 15 amino acids. Trimming removed 1 base from V and 7 bases from J; junction bases left unmatched: 7. Germline assignment: CDR1 SGHRS and CDR2 YFSETQ. Using reference TRBV5-1 and TRBJ2-4 for the parts outside the CDR3, the full variable domain is KAGVTQTPRYLIKTRGQQVTLSCSPISGHRSVSWYQQTPGQGLQFLFEYFSETQRNKGNFPGRFSGRQFSNSRSEMNVSTLELGDSALYLCASSLREGLGNIQYFGAGTRLSVL.

This chain uses TRBV11-2 with TRBJ1-2; TRBD1 matches 7 bases. Germline assignment: CDR1 SGHAT and CDR2 FQNNGV. The CDR3 covers 12 residues. Trimming took 5 bases from V and 8 from J; bases not matched to a gene: 5. The chain's CDR3 is CASSTQGNGYTF. CDR3 nucleotide sequence: TGTGCCAGCAGCACACAGGGGAACGGCTACACCTTC.

This chain connects TRBV4-1 to TRBJ1-2; D not resolved. V gave up 4 bases and J gave up 4 bases, with 10 bases separating them. CDR1 and CDR2 from the germline V gene are MGHRA and YSYEKL. The CDR3 runs to 13 residues. CDR3 protein: CASSRPGGYGYTF. For the CDR3, the DNA is TGCGCCAGCAGCCGCCCCGGAGGCTATGGCTACACCTTC.

V gene TRBV11-3 combines with J gene TRBJ1-2; TRBD1 matches 8 bases. The J segment lost 8 bases and the V segment lost 0 bases, leaving 11 bases of the junction unmatched. Germline loops: CDR1 SGHNT, CDR2 YENEEA. The CDR3 is 16 amino acids. DNA for the CDR3: TGTGCCAGCAGCTTAGACCCGTCGACAGGGGCAGGAGGCTACACCTTC. Protein product: CASSLDPSTGAGGYTF.

The J gene is TRBJ2-1, the V gene TRBV28, with TRBD2 identical over 12 bases. Unmatched junction bases numbered 8, after V lost 10 bases and J lost 10 bases. Per the germline V gene, CDR1 is MDHEN and CDR2 is SYDVKM. The CDR3 has 13 residues. The CDR3 DNA reads as TGTGCCACATGGACTAGCGGGGTAGAGGAGCAGTTCTTC. Its protein product is CATWTSGVEEQFF.

The J gene is TRBJ2-1, the V gene TRBV30, with 11 bases fitting TRBD1. The V gene's germline CDR1 is GTSNPN and CDR2 SVGIG (reference sequence). The CDR3 is 15 residues long. The junction had 6 bases not matched to a gene; V was cut back by 1 base and J by 7 bases. CDR3 residues: CAWSAGTGGVNEQFF. The CDR3 DNA reads as TGTGCCTGGAGTGCCGGGACAGGGGGTGTTAATGAGCAGTTCTTC.

V is TRBV5-1 and J is TRBJ2-7; TRBD2 might be the D (6 bases). V was trimmed by 5 bases and J by 5 bases, leaving 11 bases between them. Germline V lookup: CDR1 SGHRS, CDR2 YFSETQ. This CDR3 region has 12 residues. For the CDR3, the DNA is TGCGCCAGCAGGGGGGGTCTGAACGAGCAGTACTTC. Translated, it gives CASRGGLNEQYF.

V gene TRBV19 combines with J gene TRBJ2-7; D is unresolved. Germline CDR1 reads LNHDA; CDR2 reads SQIVND (reference sequence). Trimming left V 9 bases short and J 0 bases short, with 9 bases between. This CDR3 comprises 12 residues. CDR3 nucleotide sequence: TGTGCCAGCCTATCCCACTCCTACGAGCAGTACTTC. This encodes CASLSHSYEQYF. Filled out from reference TRBV19 and TRBJ2-7, the complete variable domain reads DGGITQSPKYLFRKEGQNVTLSCEQNLNHDAMYWYRQDPGQGLRLIYYSQIVNDFQKGDIAEGYSVSREKKESFPLTVTSAQKNPTAFYLCASLSHSYEQYFGPGTRLTVT.

The V call is TRBV5-6, the J call TRBJ2-7, with D perhaps matching TRBD1 (6 bases). This CDR3 is 15 amino acids long. The V gene's germline CDR1 is SGHDT and CDR2 YYEEEE. The V and J ends lost 4 bases and 0 bases respectively, with 14 bases between them. CDR3 sequence reads: CASSRPADSSYEQYF. CDR3 DNA: TGTGCCAGCAGCCGGCCTGCGGACAGCTCCTACGAGCAGTACTTC.

V and J are TRBV5-1 and TRBJ1-1, with a tentative D call TRBD1 (5 bases). Trimming shortened V by 0 bases and J by 2 bases, and 11 bases separated the two germline ends. Germline CDR1 and CDR2: SGHRS and YFSETQ. The CDR3 consists of 15 residues. The CDR3 loop is CASSLVFRVNTEAFF. CDR3 sequence (DNA): TGCGCCAGCAGCTTGGTCTTCAGGGTTAACACTGAAGCTTTCTTT.

The chain has TRBV5-4 and TRBJ1-2, with D possibly matching TRBD1 (6 bases). The length of the CDR3 is 13 residues. Trimming cost V 1 base and J 4 bases, with 8 bases left between them. Germline V lookup: CDR1 SGHNT, CDR2 YYREEE (reference sequence). The CDR3 sequence: CASSLRQVYGYTF. Here the CDR3 DNA reads TGTGCCAGCAGCTTGCGACAGGTCTATGGCTACACCTTC.

The chain links TRBV30 to TRBJ2-7, with 9 positions matching TRBD1. CDR1 and CDR2 from the germline V gene are GTSNPN and SVGIG (reference sequence). This CDR3 is 17 amino acids long. The J segment lost 2 bases and the V segment lost 0 bases, leaving 11 bases of the junction unmatched. The CDR3 DNA reads TGTGCCTGGAGTGTACAGGGGGCCGGAGCGGCTGCCTACGAGCAGTACTTC. This sequence encodes CAWSVQGAGAAAYEQYF. Based on the CDR3 plus reference TRBV30 and TRBJ2-7, the full variable domain is SQTIHQWPATLVQPVGSPLSLECTVEGTSNPNLYWYRQAAGRGLQLLFYSVGIGQISSEVPQNLSASRPQDRQFILSSKKLLLSDSGFYLCAWSVQGAGAAAYEQYFGPGTRLTVT.

The chain carries TRBV7-9 and TRBJ1-2; 7 bases fit TRBD1. Germline-derived CDR1 and CDR2 are SEHNR and FQNEAQ (reference sequence). V trimming: 7 bases; J trimming: 7 bases; junction bases outside the gene matches: 18. This CDR3 has 16 amino acids. The CDR3 here is CASTESGRRGDGGYTF. The CDR3 DNA reads TGTGCCAGCACCGAAAGCGGACGCAGGGGGGATGGTGGCTACACCTTC.

The sample holds a few counts of this clone. This chain joins TRBV11-3 and TRBJ2-7, with 9 bases fitting TRBD1. This CDR3 contains 14 residues. In germline, CDR1 is SGHNT, CDR2 YENEEA. Trimming at V came to 5 bases and at J to 2 bases, leaving 4 bases not matched to a gene. In DNA form, the CDR3 reads TGTGCCAGCAGCAAGAGGGACAGGGCCTACGAGCAGTACTTC. Translating gives CASSKRDRAYEQYF.

This clone was detected once. The chain uses TRBV27 and TRBJ2-7; 7 positions agree with TRBD2. The J segment lost 3 bases and the V segment lost 8 bases, leaving 7 bases of the junction unmatched. The V gene's germline CDR1 is MNHEY and CDR2 SMNVEV (reference sequence). The CDR3 totals 13 residues. The CDR3 sequence: CASGRSGLYEQYF. Here the CDR3 DNA reads TGTGCCAGCGGACGTAGCGGGCTCTACGAGCAGTACTTC.

Notes on this clone: Other DNA sequences within the sample encode an identical CDR3. The J gene is TRBJ1-1, the V gene TRBV6-6; 8 positions match TRBD1. The CDR3 sequence is 12 residues long. In germline, CDR1 is MNHNY, CDR2 SVGAGI (reference sequence). The junction had 0 bases not matched to a gene; V was cut back by 5 bases and J by 4 bases. In nucleotides, the CDR3 is TGTGCCAGCAGTACAGGGGGCACTGAAGCTTTCTTT. It encodes CASSTGGTEAFF.

The CDR3 sequence: CASSYGPSGNTIYF. CDR3 nucleotides: TGTGCCAGCAGTTACGGGCCCTCTGGAAACACCATATATTTT. This rearrangement joins TRBV6-5 to TRBJ1-3; no clear D gene. Trimming stripped 2 bases from V and 0 bases from J, with 5 bases between. Germline assignment: CDR1 MNHEY and CDR2 SVGAGI. The CDR3 spans 14 residues.